This T cell receptor (beta chain) appears in the sequencing data of a study of blood T cell repertoires in COVID-19. For the study at large: Some COVID-19 samples were acute and others convalescent; all came from the United States, Italy and Spain. T cells, B-cell-depleted T cells, or PBMCs provided the cDNA or gDNA that served as material.

The CDR3 loop spans 14 amino acids. The trim removed 4 bases at V and 7 bases at J, leaving 4 bases unmatched. Original processing methods: Estimates of nucleated cell counts were drawn from the amplification of reference gene primers. Sequencing was performed with immunoSEQ multiplex PCR; in TCRdb, only in-frame clones are kept and a portion is missing. V and J calls and clone size are given by that table; D and trimming were obtained from the DNA. The data contain 75,000 to 95,000 clones, roughly 90% of them singletons. The chain links TRBV5-3 to TRBJ1-6; 8 nucleotides align to TRBD1. TRBV5-3 is treated as an ORF (open reading frame) with a function not yet certain. The sample taken for sequencing was peripheral blood. This TCR was sampled from a woman older than 75 with acute or convalescent COVID-19. CDR3 loop: CARSSRTGNSPLHF. CDR3 DNA sequence: TGTGCCAGAAGCAGCCGGACAGGGAATTCACCCCTCCACTTT.